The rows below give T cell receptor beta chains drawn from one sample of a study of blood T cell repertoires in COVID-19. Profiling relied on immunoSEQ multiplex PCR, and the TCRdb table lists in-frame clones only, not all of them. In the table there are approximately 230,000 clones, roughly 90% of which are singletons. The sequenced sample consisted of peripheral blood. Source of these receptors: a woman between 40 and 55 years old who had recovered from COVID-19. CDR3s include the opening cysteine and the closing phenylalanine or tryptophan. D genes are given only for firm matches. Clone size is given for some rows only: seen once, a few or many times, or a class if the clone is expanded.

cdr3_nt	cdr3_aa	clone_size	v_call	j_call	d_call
TGTGCCAGCAGCCCTTCGGGGAACTACGAGCAGTACTTC	CASSPSGNYEQYF	NA	TRBV4-2	TRBJ2-7	NA
TGTGCCAGCAGCCTTTTGGAGGGGAAAAGTGGCTACACCTTC	CASSLLEGKSGYTF	NA	TRBV2	TRBJ1-2	NA
TGTGCTAGTGGTTTGGTACTAGTCGAGGGGGCCCCGATGAACAATGAGCAGTTCTTC	CASGLVLVEGAPMNNEQFF	once	TRBV12-5	TRBJ2-1	TRBD1
TGTGCCAGTAGTACCCAACAAGCGTCAGCTGGGGAGCTGTTTTTT	CASSTQQASAGELFF	once	TRBV19	TRBJ2-2	NA
TGTGCCAGCAGCTTGGAGGCCACCAGTGGGGGGGCCCAGCATTTT	CASSLEATSGGAQHF	NA	TRBV5-8	TRBJ1-5	NA
TGTGCCAGTAGTACATGGGACAGGGGTCGAACTGAAGCTTTCTTT	CASSTWDRGRTEAFF	NA	TRBV19	TRBJ1-1	TRBD1
TGTGCCAGCAGGACCGGGTCCTACAATGAGCAGTTCTTC	CASRTGSYNEQFF	NA	TRBV6-5	TRBJ2-1	NA
TGTGCCAGCTCACTAGAGACTAGCTACGAGCAGTACTTC	CASSLETSYEQYF	once	TRBV18	TRBJ2-7	NA
TGTGCCAGTAGGATATACAGGGAGAAGGACTATGGCTACACCTTC	CASRIYREKDYGYTF	NA	TRBV19	TRBJ1-2	NA
TGTGCCAGCAGCCGGACTGGCAATCAGCCCCAGCATTTT	CASSRTGNQPQHF	NA	TRBV11-1	TRBJ1-5	NA
TGTGCCAGCAGCCAACAGGGCGAAGCTAATGAAAAACTGTTTTTT	CASSQQGEANEKLFF	NA	TRBV5-6	TRBJ1-4	NA
TGTGCCACCAGTGCCACGGGTGACGCAGATACGCAGTATTTT	CATSATGDADTQYF	NA	TRBV24-1	TRBJ2-3	NA
TGTGCCAGTAGTCTTCAGGAGGATCAGCCCCAGCATTTT	CASSLQEDQPQHF	NA	TRBV19	TRBJ1-5	NA
TGCGCCAGCAGCTTGGCCGGACAGCCGGAGACCCAGTACTTC	CASSLAGQPETQYF	NA	TRBV5-1	TRBJ2-5	NA
TGTGCCAGTAGTTACCGGCCGCAGGGGGCAGAGGGCTACACCTTC	CASSYRPQGAEGYTF	once	TRBV19	TRBJ1-2	TRBD1
TGTGCCAGTAGTATAATGGCCCTGGCAGCGGGAACCTACAATGAGCAGTTCTTC	CASSIMALAAGTYNEQFF	NA	TRBV19	TRBJ2-1	TRBD2
TGCGCCAGCAGCCAGACAACGGGGTACGAGCAGTACTTC	CASSQTTGYEQYF	NA	TRBV4-1	TRBJ2-7	NA
TGTGCCAGCTCACCACTGGGACAGGGCTCCTACGAGCAGTACTTC	CASSPLGQGSYEQYF	NA	TRBV18	TRBJ2-7	TRBD1
TGTGCCAGCAGCTTAGAGGGAGGTTATGGCTACACCTTC	CASSLEGGYGYTF	NA	TRBV7-2	TRBJ1-2	NA
TGTGCCAGCAGCTTACACAGCTCCTACGAGCAGTACTTC	CASSLHSSYEQYF	NA	TRBV7-2	TRBJ2-7	NA
TGTGCCAGCAGCGCACAGGGCTCACCCCTCCACTTT	CASSAQGSPLHF	NA	TRBV9	TRBJ1-6	NA
TGTGCCAGCAGTGACGAGGACAGGGGGCTGCGGGGGCAGTACTTC	CASSDEDRGLRGQYF	NA	TRBV6-2/TRBV6-3	TRBJ2-7	TRBD1
TGCAGCGTCAGACAGGGTCCGGGCAATCAGCCCCAGCATTTT	CSVRQGPGNQPQHF	once	TRBV29-1	TRBJ1-5	TRBD1
TGCGCCAGCAGCCTAATGGAGCGGGTTAGCACAGATACGCAGTATTTT	CASSLMERVSTDTQYF	NA	TRBV4-3	TRBJ2-3	NA
TGTGCCAGCAGCTTAGGGGGACAGGGATATGAAAAACTGTTTTTT	CASSLGGQGYEKLFF	NA	TRBV7-8	TRBJ1-4	TRBD1
TGTGCCAGCACCCGGGCTGGACAAGTCTGGGGCTACACCTTC	CASTRAGQVWGYTF	NA	TRBV28	TRBJ1-2	NA
TGTGCCAGTAGTAACCGCGGACAGTCGCCTGGGAACTATGGCTACACCTTC	CASSNRGQSPGNYGYTF	once	TRBV19	TRBJ1-2	NA
TGTGCCAGCAGCTTCGCGGGGCCGCAGTACTTC	CASSFAGPQYF	NA	TRBV5-8	TRBJ2-7	NA
TGCGCCAGCAGCCAAGATGGGGGGGCGTTTGGAGGCTACACCTTC	CASSQDGGAFGGYTF	NA	TRBV4-1	TRBJ1-2	NA
TGTGCCAGCAGCCCCGGGACTAGCGGGAGCCACGAGCAGTACTTC	CASSPGTSGSHEQYF	NA	TRBV7-3	TRBJ2-7	TRBD2
TGCGCCAGCAGCTTGACTAGCGGGACTTACAATGAGCAGTTCTTC	CASSLTSGTYNEQFF	NA	TRBV5-1	TRBJ2-1	TRBD2
TGTGCCAGCAGCTTTGCGGGAGTTATTGAGCAGTTCTTC	CASSFAGVIEQFF	NA	TRBV7-2	TRBJ2-1	TRBD2
TGTGCCAGCAGCCGAAGGACAGGGACTGATTCACCCCTCCACTTT	CASSRRTGTDSPLHF	NA	TRBV11-2	TRBJ1-6	TRBD1
TGTGCCAGCAGCCAATCTCCGGGTGGCTCACCCCTCCACTTT	CASSQSPGGSPLHF	NA	TRBV3-1/TRBV3-2	TRBJ1-6	NA
TGTGCCAGCAGTTTAATAACGGCGGTAGCGTTACCCGGGGAGCTGTTTTTT	CASSLITAVALPGELFF	NA	TRBV27	TRBJ2-2	NA
TGTGCCACCAAGGACAGCAATAACTATGGCTACACCTTC	CATKDSNNYGYTF	NA	TRBV19	TRBJ1-2	NA
TGTGCCAGCAGCTTTACGGGAGTCCCCTACAATGAGCAGTTCTTC	CASSFTGVPYNEQFF	NA	TRBV11-2	TRBJ2-1	NA
TGCAGCGGAGGCGGGTCTAGCACAGATACGCAGTATTTT	CSGGGSSTDTQYF	NA	TRBV29-1	TRBJ2-3	NA
TGTGCCAGCAGTTCTCCGGGACAGGGCCCCTACGAGCAGTACTTC	CASSSPGQGPYEQYF	NA	TRBV28	TRBJ2-7	TRBD1
TGTGCCAGCAGCTTCCCGACAGATCAAGAGACCCAGTACTTC	CASSFPTDQETQYF	NA	TRBV5-5	TRBJ2-5	NA
TGTGCCAGCAGCCATCCTCCCGGACTGGTTTTTACGTACGAGCAGTACTTC	CASSHPPGLVFTYEQYF	NA	TRBV4-2	TRBJ2-7	NA
TGTGCCAGTAGTATACTCGGGCAGGGGGGCCAGCCCCAGCATTTT	CASSILGQGGQPQHF	NA	TRBV19	TRBJ1-5	TRBD1
TGCAGCGTTGTTTGGGGCCTCAGCCATAGCAATCAGCCCCAGCATTTT	CSVVWGLSHSNQPQHF	NA	TRBV29-1	TRBJ1-5	NA
TGTGCCTGGAGTGCGGGAGATTATAGCAATCAGCCCCAGCATTTT	CAWSAGDYSNQPQHF	NA	TRBV30	TRBJ1-5	NA
TGTGCCAGCAGGACAGGGGCTAATGAAAAACTGTTTTTT	CASRTGANEKLFF	NA	TRBV19	TRBJ1-4	TRBD1
TGTGCCAGCAGCTTGGACAGGGTGGCTGGGGCCAACGTCCTGACTTTC	CASSLDRVAGANVLTF	NA	TRBV5-4	TRBJ2-6	NA
TGTGCCAGAAGCTCCGGGACAGGGATCGGTGGCGAGCAGTACTTC	CARSSGTGIGGEQYF	NA	TRBV5-3	TRBJ2-7	TRBD1
TGTGCCACCAGTGATCCCGACAGGGAGAATTCCCTCACAGATACGCAGTATTTT	CATSDPDRENSLTDTQYF	NA	TRBV24-1	TRBJ2-3	TRBD1
TGTGCCAGCAGTACGGGACTAGCGGGGGAGAATGAGCAGTTCTTC	CASSTGLAGENEQFF	NA	TRBV6-5	TRBJ2-1	TRBD2
TGCGCCAGCAGCACCCAGGGGGGTTTGGATAATTCACCCCTCCACTTT	CASSTQGGLDNSPLHF	NA	TRBV4-1	TRBJ1-6	TRBD1
TGTGCCAGCGCGCAGGGGGTCGGCTATGGCTACACCTTC	CASAQGVGYGYTF	NA	TRBV7-9	TRBJ1-2	TRBD1
TGTGCCAGCTCACCTCTAGCGGGAGGGACGTACGAGCAGTACTTC	CASSPLAGGTYEQYF	NA	TRBV18	TRBJ2-7	TRBD2
TGTGCCAGCAGCTTCGGGACACCTTCTGGGGCCAACGTCCTGACTTTC	CASSFGTPSGANVLTF	NA	TRBV7-6	TRBJ2-6	NA
TGTGCCAGCAGTTACGACGGGAGTAAGACAGATACGCAGTATTTT	CASSYDGSKTDTQYF	NA	TRBV6-5	TRBJ2-3	NA
TGTGCCAGCAGCCCTACACCCCGGGTTTACGAGCAGTACTTC	CASSPTPRVYEQYF	NA	TRBV21-1	TRBJ2-7	NA
TGTGCCAGCAGCCCTGTCCAGACTCGCACAGATACGCAGTATTTT	CASSPVQTRTDTQYF	once	TRBV28	TRBJ2-3	NA
TGTGCCAGCAGCGTAGGAGCGGGAGATACGCAGTATTTT	CASSVGAGDTQYF	NA	TRBV9	TRBJ2-3	NA
TGTGCCAGCAGATGGGGCCATAACACCGGGGAGCTGTTTTTT	CASRWGHNTGELFF	NA	TRBV3-1/TRBV3-2	TRBJ2-2	NA
TGTGCCAGCAGTGATTTTTCGGGACAGGTGCTCTCGGGAAACACCATATATTTT	CASSDFSGQVLSGNTIYF	few	TRBV25-1	TRBJ1-3	TRBD1
TGTGCCATCCAACACAGGGATAGTAGAAACACCATATATTTT	CAIQHRDSRNTIYF	NA	TRBV2	TRBJ1-3	NA